Each of the 10 T cell receptor beta chains below was sequenced from the same sample in a study of PD-1 blockade in classical Hodgkin lymphoma. Profiling relied on immunoSEQ multiplex PCR, and the TCRdb table lists in-frame clones only, not all of them. Found here are over 85,000 clones, over 75% of them singletons; the top ten hold around 2.9%. Time point noted: cycle 4 day 1 (C4D1), after five to seven weeks of nivolumab. The patients all showed relapse after autologous stem cell transplantation, while their brentuximab vedotin exposure varied. The specimen comprised peripheral blood mononuclear cells (PBMCs), sampled before the fourth cycle of nivolumab. These receptors originate from a human donor with classical Hodgkin lymphoma.

The chain couples TRBV6-6 to TRBJ1-2, with 8 bases lining up with TRBD1. J was trimmed by 8 bases and V by 2 bases; bases with no gene match: 4. This CDR3 has 13 residues. Germline-derived CDR1 and CDR2 are MNHNY and SVGAGI (reference sequence). The CDR3 is CASSYDRGEGYTF. The CDR3 nucleotides read TGTGCCAGCAGTTACGACAGGGGAGAAGGCTACACCTTC.

The gene calls are TRBV6-1 and TRBJ2-7; D is uncertain. V lost 0 bases and J 2 bases, leaving 14 bases between the germline ends. The CDR3 is 16 amino acids. CDR1 is MNHNS and CDR2 is SASEGT in the germline V gene. The CDR3: CASSEAHWSATYEQYF. In DNA form, the CDR3 reads TGTGCCAGCAGTGAAGCTCATTGGTCAGCGACCTACGAGCAGTACTTC.

The chain is built from TRBV11-1 and TRBJ1-1, with D possibly TRBD1 on 6 matching bases. Germline V CDR1 and CDR2: SGHAT, FQDESV (reference sequence). This CDR3 is built from 14 residues. Trimming removed 4 bases from V and 3 bases from J, with 12 bases in between. The chain's CDR3 is CASSSQGIYTEAFF. Written as DNA, the CDR3 is TGTGCCAGCAGCTCACAGGGAATATACACTGAAGCTTTCTTT. Combining the CDR3 with reference TRBV11-1 and TRBJ1-1 gives the whole variable domain EAEVAQSPRYKITEKSQAVAFWCDPISGHATLYWYRQILGQGPELLVQFQDESVVDDSQLPKDRFSAERLKGVDSTLKIQPAELGDSAMYLCASSSQGIYTEAFFGQGTRLTVV.

The J gene is TRBJ1-5, the V gene TRBV6-6; unclear D gene. This CDR3 is built from 15 residues. The V gene lost 0 bases and the J gene lost 0 bases, with 6 bases spanning the gap. CDR1 is MNHNY and CDR2 is SVGAGI in the germline V gene (reference sequence). The CDR3 coding sequence is TGTGCCAGCAGTTACTCACAGTATAGCAATCAGCCCCAGCATTTT. As protein: CASSYSQYSNQPQHF.

The chain links TRBV27 to TRBJ1-5, with D maybe TRBD1 (5 bases). The V gene's germline CDR1 is MNHEY and CDR2 SMNVEV (reference sequence). CDR3 size: 15 residues. V lost 2 bases to trimming and J lost 9 bases, with 17 bases between them. CDR3 in DNA: TGTGCCAGCAGTTTAAATCGGGCAGGGCCTTGGCCCCAGCATTTT. Residues: CASSLNRAGPWPQHF.

V usage is TRBV7-2 and J usage is TRBJ2-1; 9 bases match TRBD2. Per germline, CDR1 SGHTA and CDR2 FQGNSA. This CDR3 spans 16 amino acids. The V and J ends lost 0 bases and 2 bases, in that order; junction bases with no gene match: 2. The CDR3 sequence: CASSLAAGGPYNEQFF. CDR3 nucleotide sequence: TGTGCCAGCAGCTTAGCAGCGGGGGGACCCTACAATGAGCAGTTCTTC.

The rearrangement uses TRBV7-6 and TRBJ1-1; D unclear. The CDR3 has 13 residues. V was shortened by 2 bases and J by 3 bases, with 7 bases between the two germline ends. Looked up from germline, CDR1 is SGHVS and CDR2 is FNYEAQ. This chain's CDR3 is CASSLWADTEAFF. The CDR3, as DNA: TGTGCCAGCAGCTTATGGGCAGACACTGAAGCTTTCTTT.

The rearrangement uses TRBV6-5 and TRBJ1-2, with D possibly matching TRBD1 (6 bases). V was pared by 3 bases and J by 4 bases, with 12 bases between. The germline CDR1 and CDR2 sequences are MNHEY and SVGAGI. The CDR3 spans 14 residues. In DNA form, the CDR3 reads TGTGCCAGCAGTTATGGGACAACGACCTATGGCTACACCTTC. This encodes CASSYGTTTYGYTF.

The CDR3 protein is CASSVLTLNTEAFF. CDR3 coding DNA: TGTGCCAGCAGCGTATTAACCTTGAACACTGAAGCTTTCTTT. The chain has TRBV9 and TRBJ1-1; D remains unclear. The V end was cut by 1 base, the J end by 0 bases, with 7 bases between. The CDR3 has 14 amino acids. Germline CDR1 and CDR2: SGDLS and YYNGEE.

The rearrangement links TRBV6-1 to TRBJ1-5; D gene ambiguous. V was pared by 0 bases and J by 0 bases, with 15 bases between. Germline V gene lookup returns CDR1 MNHNS and CDR2 SASEGT. The CDR3 spans 18 residues. The CDR3 region has the DNA TGTGCCAGCAGTGAAGCGCGGACTCTAATCAATAGCAATCAGCCCCAGCATTTT. It yields the protein CASSEARTLINSNQPQHF.